This T cell receptor beta chain was captured in a study of blood T cell repertoires in COVID-19 (dated by TCRdb to 2020 to 2022). As for the study more broadly: Collaborator samples came from the United States, Italy and Spain and covered acute and convalescent phases of COVID-19. The material from the prospective study consisted of cDNA or gDNA derived from T cells, B-cell-depleted T cells, or PBMCs. Subjects who had been exposed to COVID-19, were actively infected with it, or had recovered from it provided the deeply sampled blood TCRbeta repertoires that made up the dataset. The repertoires were made available in a free public database intended to serve as a resource for research on the immune response to SARS-CoV-2. Samples came from the ongoing ImmuneRACE study (first 160 participants) plus 1,254 subjects from 6 global collaborators. A de-identified subject ID, COVID-19 status, age in years and sex were almost always included in the sample metadata. HLA class I and class II types, where available, came from metadata supplied by the sample provider rather than from assay-based typing. Study-wide findings and limitations: Clinical and demographic metadata were provided uncurated, with the amount varying by source and participant.

TCRbeta CDR3 regions were amplified from genomic DNA using the immunoSEQ Assay, a bias-controlled multiplex PCR. For the original study's pipeline: The number of nucleated cells in each sample was estimated from the amplification of reference gene primers within the assay. Sequence reads were collapsed and filtered to measure the absolute abundance of every unique TCRbeta CDR3 rearrangement. For each sample, productive Simpson clonality was calculated as the square root of Simpson's diversity index across productive rearrangements. TCRdb provides this immuneACCESS table in a form limited to in-frame rearrangements. Some clones are lacking; in checked studies, under half of them reflect an unresolved V gene, and why the rest are absent is not known. Clone size and the V and J calls come from that table; the DNA yielded D and trimming. Here the sample has about 210,000 clones; approximately 80% occur a single time. The ten most abundant clones make up about a tenth of the sample.

In the prospective study, participants were about 18 to 95 years old, resided in 25 or so geographic areas of the United States, and were enrolled through a virtual design. To assign participants to cohorts, the prospective study relied on clinical history that participants themselves reported in a screening survey and a study questionnaire. Recovered participants in ImmuneRACE Cohort 3 were defined as having two consecutive negative NP/OP PCR tests, clearance from a healthcare professional, or resolution of symptoms. In the prospective study, whole blood, serum and a nasopharyngeal or oropharyngeal swab were collected from each participant by mobile phlebotomists. Additional blood draws and questionnaires over an approximately two-month period could optionally be provided by prospective study participants. Before DNA extraction, prospective study blood samples were shipped either frozen or at room temperature.

Remarks on this clone: The antigen this receptor binds is unknown. No base quality information exists; no much larger clone differs at one position.

CDR1 and CDR2 are drawn from the germline V gene: SGHRS, YFSETQ. The CDR3, cysteine through phenylalanine, is 14 amino acids long. CDR3 DNA is the only sequence kept; it has 42 bases, read in frame from the first base. V ends up 5 bases short and J 7 bases short, with an unmatched junction base count of 5. This receptor was taken from a man aged 35 to 55 who had recovered from COVID-19. The chain was built from TRBV5-1 and TRBJ1-6; the central 8 bases match TRBD1. Sequencing used PBMCs or T cells enriched from blood (not recorded which). The CDR3 is CASSSGTGNSPLHF. The DNA sequence is TGCGCCAGCAGTTCTGGGACAGGCAATTCACCCCTCCACTTT. Outside the CDR3, residues come from the reference TRBV5-1 and TRBJ1-6 proteins, so the full variable domain is: KAGVTQTPRYLIKTRGQQVTLSCSPISGHRSVSWYQQTPGQGLQFLFEYFSETQRNKGNFPGRFSGRQFSNSRSEMNVSTLELGDSALYLCASSSGTGNSPLHFGNGTRLTVT.